Below, 27 T cell receptor beta chains from the same sample are listed, as sequenced in a study of graft-versus-host responses after intestinal transplantation. The repertoire was sequenced with immunoSEQ multiplex PCR; TCRdb's copy has only in-frame clones and lacks some. The table lists approximately 100,000 clones, under 95% of them singletons, with 1% to 1.5% in the top ten. Which antigens these TCRs recognize remains unknown. The source was unstimulated CD8+ T cells sorted from spleen or lymph node cells, collected before intestinal transplant. These TCRs come from a human donor who received an intestinal transplant.

J is TRBJ1-5 and V is TRBV6-1; D remains unclear. Germline CDR1 reads MNHNS; CDR2 reads SASEGT. CDR3 size: 15 residues. The V gene lost 3 bases and the J gene lost 2 bases, with 11 bases spanning the gap. The CDR3 reads CASSESAIGNQPQHF. CDR3 nucleotides: TGTGCCAGCAGTGAGTCGGCTATCGGCAATCAGCCCCAGCATTTT.

The chain links TRBV10-3 to TRBJ2-5; 9 nucleotides match TRBD1. The CDR3 has 14 amino acids. V lost 6 bases, J lost 1 base, and 3 bases stayed unmatched. In germline, CDR1 is ENHRY, CDR2 SYGVKD. CDR3 region: CAISRDRAQETQYF. The CDR3 DNA sequence: TGTGCCATCAGCCGGGACAGGGCCCAAGAGACCCAGTACTTC.

This rearrangement joins TRBV2 to TRBJ2-1; 9 bases fit TRBD1. The ends lost 6 bases at V and 5 bases at J; junction bases unmatched: 11. Germline V gene sequence: CDR1 SNHLY, CDR2 FYNNEI. The CDR3 has 16 amino acids. Here the CDR3 DNA reads TGTGCCAGCAGACCCACTCCGGGACAGGGTGACAATGAGCAGTTCTTC. It is translated as CASRPTPGQGDNEQFF.

The rearrangement links TRBV4-1 to TRBJ1-5; D not certain. Germline V gives CDR1 MGHRA, CDR2 YSYEKL. The V end was cut by 1 base, the J end by 7 bases, with 17 bases between. This CDR3 is built from 16 residues. CDR3 DNA: TGCGCCAGCAGCCAAGGCCCCCAGATAGCGGGACAGCCCCAGCATTTT. This encodes CASSQGPQIAGQPQHF.

V is TRBV13 and J is TRBJ2-5; TRBD2 might be the D (7 bases). The germline V and J ends were trimmed by 2 bases and 2 bases, with 12 bases remaining between them. The CDR3 is 15 residues long. Per the germline V gene, CDR1 is PRHDT and CDR2 is FYEKMQ (reference sequence). The CDR3: CASSLLEGGQETQYF. The CDR3 DNA sequence: TGTGCCAGCAGCTTATTGGAGGGGGGGCAAGAGACCCAGTACTTC. The entire variable domain, with the rest obtained from reference TRBV13 and TRBJ2-5, is as follows: AAGVIQSPRHLIKEKRETATLKCYPIPRHDTVYWYQQGPGQDPQFLISFYEKMQSDKGSIPDRFSAQQFSDYHSELNMSSLELGDSALYFCASSLLEGGQETQYFGPGTRLLVL.

The chain has TRBV15 and TRBJ1-4; D call uncertain. The V gene's germline CDR1 is LNHNV and CDR2 YYDKDF (reference sequence). The CDR3 has 12 amino acids. V was cut by 2 bases and J by 12 bases, with 10 bases left in between. The CDR3 spells CATSRSRAELFF. In DNA form, the CDR3 reads TGTGCCACCAGCAGAAGTAGGGCAGAACTGTTTTTT.

The J gene is TRBJ2-5, the V gene TRBV11-3; 8 bases are a match to TRBD1. Trimming took 6 bases from V and 2 from J; bases not matched to a gene: 5. Germline V gives CDR1 SGHNT, CDR2 YENEEA. This CDR3 has 14 residues. CDR3: CASSLGTGQETQYF. The CDR3 DNA reads as TGTGCCAGCAGTCTCGGGACAGGTCAAGAGACCCAGTACTTC.

Written as DNA, the CDR3 is TGTGCCAGCAGTCCAAGCCGGGGCAGCAGCAATCAGCCCCAGCATTTT. Translation: CASSPSRGSSNQPQHF. This chain joins TRBV2 and TRBJ1-5, with D possibly matching TRBD1 (5 bases). Germline CDR1 SNHLY, CDR2 FYNNEI. The CDR3 is 16 amino acids. Deletions cut 5 bases from V and 1 base from J, with 15 bases between.

In this sample, this clone turned up a few times. V is TRBV6-1 and J is TRBJ1-5; D is unresolved. The CDR3 runs to 16 residues. From germline, CDR1 is MNHNS and CDR2 SASEGT. The V end was cut by 0 bases, the J end by 3 bases, with 12 bases between. The DNA for the CDR3 is TGTGCCAGCAGTGAAGCGCCCTACAGTTCCAATCAGCCCCAGCATTTT. This translates into CASSEAPYSSNQPQHF.

The chain links TRBV5-8 to TRBJ2-5; 10 nucleotides align to TRBD2. Trimming cost V 4 bases and J 2 bases; bases outside gene matches: 20. This CDR3 is built from 20 residues. Germline values: CDR1 SGHTS, CDR2 YDEGEE. The CDR3 loop is CASSTPSQRGGRWGQETQYF. In DNA, the CDR3 is TGTGCCAGCAGCACCCCCTCGCAGCGGGGGGGCCGGTGGGGACAAGAGACCCAGTACTTC.

J is TRBJ2-7 and V is TRBV9, with a weak D call TRBD1 (5 bases). The CDR3 length is 15 residues. Germline V lookup: CDR1 SGDLS, CDR2 YYNGEE. The V end lost 0 bases, the J end lost 0 bases, and 10 bases lay between the germline ends. CDR3 in DNA: TGTGCCAGCAGCGTAGGGGGCGAAAGCTCCTACGAGCAGTACTTC. This translates into CASSVGGESSYEQYF.

The rearrangement links TRBV5-5 to TRBJ1-1; D not resolved. Germline values: CDR1 SGHKS, CDR2 YYEKEE (reference sequence). The CDR3 length is 14 residues. With 2 bases removed from V and 0 bases from J, the gap between germline ends came to 8 bases. The CDR3 is CASSFAGVNTEAFF. The DNA of the CDR3 is TGTGCCAGCAGCTTTGCTGGGGTGAACACTGAAGCTTTCTTT.

V gene TRBV6-1 combines with J gene TRBJ1-1, with D unresolved. This CDR3 spans 13 amino acids. The V end lost 5 bases, the J end lost 3 bases, and 10 bases lay between the germline ends. From germline, CDR1 is MNHNS and CDR2 SASEGT. CDR3 in amino acids: CASSWTGYTEAFF. The CDR3 region has the DNA TGTGCCAGCAGTTGGACGGGGTACACTGAAGCTTTCTTT.

CDR3 DNA: TGTGCTAGTGGTCGGACAATGCAGGGAAAGACCTATGGCTACACCTTC. It translates to CASGRTMQGKTYGYTF. The V gene is TRBV12-5, the J gene TRBJ1-2; weak D call: TRBD1 (5 bases). This CDR3 region has 16 residues. CDR1 LGHNT and CDR2 FRNRAP come from the germline V gene. V was cut by 5 bases and J by 4 bases, with 20 bases left in between.

The chain joins TRBV7-9 to TRBJ1-2; D gene unclear. V gave up 3 bases and J gave up 5 bases, with 7 bases separating them. The CDR3 spans 12 residues. CDR1 SEHNR and CDR2 FQNEAQ come from the germline V gene (reference sequence). CDR3 region: CASSLAEYGYTF. The CDR3 region has the DNA TGTGCCAGCAGCTTGGCCGAGTATGGCTACACCTTC.

This clone has just one count. The chain combines TRBV27 with TRBJ1-2; 7 positions match TRBD1. Germline CDR1 is MNHEY and CDR2 is SMNVEV (reference sequence). Trimming at V came to 0 bases and at J to 3 bases, leaving 4 bases not matched to a gene. This CDR3 comprises 15 residues. The CDR3 DNA reads as TGTGCCAGCAGTTTATCTGCAGGGGGATACTATGGCTACACCTTC. Amino acid sequence: CASSLSAGGYYGYTF.

V and J are TRBV25-1 and TRBJ1-5; a possible D gene is TRBD1 (5 bases). Germline V gene lookup returns CDR1 MGHDK and CDR2 SYGVNS. This CDR3 is built from 15 residues. Trimming stripped 2 bases from V and 3 bases from J, with 11 bases between. The CDR3 loop is CASSEGLGPNQPQHF. Written as DNA, the CDR3 is TGTGCCAGCAGTGAAGGACTGGGACCCAATCAGCCCCAGCATTTT.

The rearrangement joins TRBV10-3 to TRBJ2-5, with unresolved D. The CDR3 runs 16 residues. Trimming left V 4 bases short and J 5 bases short, with 20 bases between. CDR1 ENHRY and CDR2 SYGVKD come from the germline V gene. Here the CDR3 reads CAISGGPSHSRETQYF. The CDR3 DNA sequence: TGTGCCATCAGTGGTGGGCCTTCCCATTCCAGGGAGACCCAGTACTTC.

The CDR3 loop reads CASSLDEQFF. In DNA form, the CDR3 reads TGTGCCAGCTCCTTGGATGAGCAGTTCTTC. The genes are TRBV11-2 and TRBJ2-1; unclear D gene. Trimming took off 8 bases at V and 8 bases at J, with 7 bases between the two ends. The CDR3 extends over 10 amino acids. CDR1 is SGHAT and CDR2 is FQNNGV in the germline V gene.

The rearrangement links TRBV2 to TRBJ2-5, with 9 nucleotides matching TRBD2. After removal of 4 bases from V and 13 bases from J, the junction contained 10 bases not matched to a gene. The CDR3 loop spans 13 amino acids. The germline V gene encodes CDR1 SNHLY and CDR2 FYNNEI. As DNA, the CDR3 is TGTGCCAGCAGTGCTTCCAGCGGGGGGCCCCCGTACTTC. Translated, it gives CASSASSGGPPYF.

The V and J genes are TRBV19 and TRBJ1-5; D is possibly TRBD1 (5 bases). This CDR3 is built from 16 residues. Germline CDR1 is LNHDA and CDR2 is SQIVND (reference sequence). The V and J ends lost 7 bases and 3 bases respectively, with 19 bases between them. CDR3 coding DNA: TGTGCCAGTAATTTGGACGGGGGACCTATCAATCAGCCCCAGCATTTT. Its translation: CASNLDGGPINQPQHF.

This chain uses TRBV2 with TRBJ2-3; D is ambiguous. V lost 3 bases and J 0 bases, leaving 7 bases between the germline ends. Germline loops: CDR1 SNHLY, CDR2 FYNNEI. The CDR3 loop spans 14 amino acids. The CDR3: CASSDFSSTDTQYF. The DNA for the CDR3 is TGTGCCAGCAGTGATTTTTCCAGCACAGATACGCAGTATTTT. Full variable domain (missing parts from reference TRBV2 and TRBJ2-3): EPEVTQTPSHQVTQMGQEVILRCVPISNHLYFYWYRQILGQKVEFLVSFYNNEISEKSEIFDDQFSVERPDGSNFTLKIRSTKLEDSAMYFCASSDFSSTDTQYFGPGTRLTVL.

The chain links TRBV27 to TRBJ1-5; D gene ambiguous. The V gene lost 2 bases and the J gene lost 1 base, with 12 bases spanning the gap. Germline CDR1 reads MNHEY; CDR2 reads SMNVEV (reference sequence). The CDR3 totals 16 residues. The CDR3 here is CASSLELSWSNQPQHF. The CDR3 DNA reads TGTGCCAGCAGTTTAGAGTTAAGCTGGAGCAATCAGCCCCAGCATTTT.

The chain couples TRBV10-3 to TRBJ1-2, with D maybe TRBD1 (5 bases). V was pared by 11 bases and J by 3 bases, with 10 bases between. The CDR3 is made up of 11 amino acids. CDR1 is ENHRY and CDR2 is SYGVKD in the germline V gene. Here the CDR3 DNA reads TGTGCCTCGGGGGTCGACTATGGCTACACCTTC. Translated, it gives CASGVDYGYTF.

This sequence joins TRBV4-1 and TRBJ2-1; D unresolved. This CDR3 has 16 residues. The ends were cut back, 0 bases at V and 8 bases at J, with 17 bases in the middle. Per the germline V gene, CDR1 is MGHRA and CDR2 is YSYEKL. The CDR3 loop is CASSQEVPDGIDEQFF. As DNA, the CDR3 is TGCGCCAGCAGCCAAGAGGTCCCGGACGGTATCGATGAGCAGTTCTTC.

J is TRBJ2-7 and V is TRBV19; TRBD2 matches 13 bases. Trimming at V came to 2 bases and at J to 4 bases, leaving 2 bases not matched to a gene. This CDR3 has 15 residues. Germline loops: CDR1 LNHDA, CDR2 SQIVND (reference sequence). CDR3 protein: CASSIRTSGRYEQYF. The DNA of the CDR3 is TGTGCCAGTAGTATAAGGACTAGCGGGAGATACGAGCAGTACTTC.

This chain joins TRBV6-5 and TRBJ2-5; D is perhaps TRBD2 (6 bases). This CDR3 has 14 residues. Trimming cost V 6 bases and J 5 bases, with 16 bases left between them. Germline V gives CDR1 MNHEY, CDR2 SVGAGI. The CDR3 here is CASSPSSSGETQYF. The CDR3 region has the DNA TGTGCCAGCAGCCCTTCTAGTAGCGGCGAGACCCAGTACTTC.